The text below deals with one T cell receptor beta chain. This sample was included in a study of blood T cell repertoires in COVID-19. In the study overall: T cells, B-cell-depleted T cells, or PBMCs supplied cDNA or gDNA.

The assay was immunoSEQ multiplex PCR, and TCRdb's table has in-frame clones only and misses some. Of fewer than 350,000 clones in the sample, approximately 88% were seen once. Cohorts were based on clinical histories the participants reported. Trimming removed 1 base at V and 1 base at J, with 5 bases between. The length of the CDR3 is 13 residues. Germline V gives CDR1 SGHNT, CDR2 YYREEE (reference sequence). Material for sequencing was PBMCs or T cells enriched from blood (not recorded which). The sequence came from a woman aged 40-49 years who had recovered from COVID-19. V usage is TRBV5-4 and J usage is TRBJ1-1; TRBD1 might be the D (5 bases). This CDR3 reads CASSLTGNTEAFF. CDR3 nucleotides: TGTGCCAGCAGCTTGACAGGGAACACTGAAGCTTTCTTT.